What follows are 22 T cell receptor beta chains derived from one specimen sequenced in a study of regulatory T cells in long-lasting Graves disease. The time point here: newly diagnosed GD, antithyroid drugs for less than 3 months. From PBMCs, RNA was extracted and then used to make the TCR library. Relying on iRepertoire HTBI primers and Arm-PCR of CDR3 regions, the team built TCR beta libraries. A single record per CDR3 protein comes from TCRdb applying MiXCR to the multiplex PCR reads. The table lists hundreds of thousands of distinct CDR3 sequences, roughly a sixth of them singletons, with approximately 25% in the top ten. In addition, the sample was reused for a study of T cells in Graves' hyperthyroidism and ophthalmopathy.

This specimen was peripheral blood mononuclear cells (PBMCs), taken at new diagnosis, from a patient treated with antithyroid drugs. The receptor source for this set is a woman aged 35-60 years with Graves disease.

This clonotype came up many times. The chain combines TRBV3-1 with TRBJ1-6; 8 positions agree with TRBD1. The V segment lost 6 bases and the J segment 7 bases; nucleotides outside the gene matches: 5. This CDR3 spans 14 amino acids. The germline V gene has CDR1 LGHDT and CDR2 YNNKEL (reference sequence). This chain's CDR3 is CASSPRDRNSPLHF. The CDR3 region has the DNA TGTGCCAGCAGTCCCCGGGACAGGAATTCACCCCTCCACTTT.

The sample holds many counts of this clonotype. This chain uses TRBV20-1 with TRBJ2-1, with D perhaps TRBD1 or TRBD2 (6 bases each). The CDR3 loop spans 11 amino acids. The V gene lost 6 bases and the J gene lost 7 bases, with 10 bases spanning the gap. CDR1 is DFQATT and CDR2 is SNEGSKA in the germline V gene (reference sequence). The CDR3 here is CSARDMNEQFF. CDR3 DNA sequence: TGCAGTGCGCGGGACATGAATGAGCAGTTCTTC.

The CDR3 DNA reads as TGCAGTGCAAAACCAGGGAAAGAGACCCAGTACTTC. Amino acids: CSAKPGKETQYF. The J gene is TRBJ2-5, the V gene TRBV20-1; D may be TRBD1 (5 bases). The CDR3 has 12 amino acids. Germline V lookup: CDR1 DFQATT, CDR2 SNEGSKA (reference sequence). V lost 6 bases and J lost 3, with 11 bases in between.

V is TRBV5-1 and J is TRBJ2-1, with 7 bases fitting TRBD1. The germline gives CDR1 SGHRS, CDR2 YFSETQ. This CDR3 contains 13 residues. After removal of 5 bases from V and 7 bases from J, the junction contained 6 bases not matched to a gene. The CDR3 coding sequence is TGCGCCAGCAGGTCGACAGGGATGAATGAGCAGTTCTTC. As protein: CASRSTGMNEQFF. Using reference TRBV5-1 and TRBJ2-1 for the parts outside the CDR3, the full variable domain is KAGVTQTPRYLIKTRGQQVTLSCSPISGHRSVSWYQQTPGQGLQFLFEYFSETQRNKGNFPGRFSGRQFSNSRSEMNVSTLELGDSALYLCASRSTGMNEQFFGPGTRLTVL.

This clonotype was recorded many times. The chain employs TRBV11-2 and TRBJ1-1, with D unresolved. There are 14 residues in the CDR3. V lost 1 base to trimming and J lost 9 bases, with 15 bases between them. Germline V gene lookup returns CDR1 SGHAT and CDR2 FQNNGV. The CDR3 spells CASSLGAGDLQAFF. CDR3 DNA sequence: TGTGCCAGCAGCTTAGGGGCAGGTGATCTACAAGCTTTCTTT.

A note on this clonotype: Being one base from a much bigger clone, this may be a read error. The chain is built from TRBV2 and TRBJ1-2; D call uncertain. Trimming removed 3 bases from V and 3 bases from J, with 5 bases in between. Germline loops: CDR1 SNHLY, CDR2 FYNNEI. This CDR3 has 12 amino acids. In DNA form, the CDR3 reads TGTGCCAGCAGTGACCAGGACTATGGCTACACCTTC. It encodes CASSDQDYGYTF.

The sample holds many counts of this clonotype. The CDR3 DNA sequence: TGCGCCAGCAGCTTGGTAGGCAGCCTTAACTATGGCTACACCTTC. This codes for CASSLVGSLNYGYTF. V usage is TRBV5-1 and J usage is TRBJ1-2; no clear D gene. Looked up from germline, CDR1 is SGHRS and CDR2 is YFSETQ. Trimming removed 0 bases at V and 1 base at J, with 10 bases between. The CDR3 sequence is 15 residues long. Complete variable domain (other parts from reference TRBV5-1 and TRBJ1-2): KAGVTQTPRYLIKTRGQQVTLSCSPISGHRSVSWYQQTPGQGLQFLFEYFSETQRNKGNFPGRFSGRQFSNSRSEMNVSTLELGDSALYLCASSLVGSLNYGYTFGSGTRLTVV.

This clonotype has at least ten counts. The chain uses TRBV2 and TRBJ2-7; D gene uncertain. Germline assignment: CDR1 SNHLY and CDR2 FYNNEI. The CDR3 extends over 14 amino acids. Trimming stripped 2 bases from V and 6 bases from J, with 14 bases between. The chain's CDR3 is CASSEFRTTFEQYF. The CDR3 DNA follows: TGTGCCAGCAGTGAATTCAGGACGACTTTCGAGCAGTACTTC.

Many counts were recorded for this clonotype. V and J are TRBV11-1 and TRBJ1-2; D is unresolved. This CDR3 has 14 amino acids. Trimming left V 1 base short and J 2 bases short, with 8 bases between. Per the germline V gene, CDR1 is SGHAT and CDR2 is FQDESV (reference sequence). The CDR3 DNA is TGTGCCAGCAGCTTAGAGTCAGGCAACTATGGCTACACCTTC. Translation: CASSLESGNYGYTF.

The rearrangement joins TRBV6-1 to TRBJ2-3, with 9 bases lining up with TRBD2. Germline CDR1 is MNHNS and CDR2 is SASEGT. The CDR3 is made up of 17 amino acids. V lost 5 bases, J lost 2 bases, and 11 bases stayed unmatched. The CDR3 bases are TGTGCCAGCAGTCGTCTAGCGGGGTCGGGAGACACAGATACGCAGTATTTT. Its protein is CASSRLAGSGDTDTQYF.

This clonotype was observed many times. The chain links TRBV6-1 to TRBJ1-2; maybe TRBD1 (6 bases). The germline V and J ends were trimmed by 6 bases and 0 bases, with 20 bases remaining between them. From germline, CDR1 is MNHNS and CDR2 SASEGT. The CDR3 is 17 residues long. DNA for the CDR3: TGTGCCAGCAGCTCCCGGGACATCCCCGAAACTAACTATGGCTACACCTTC. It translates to CASSSRDIPETNYGYTF.

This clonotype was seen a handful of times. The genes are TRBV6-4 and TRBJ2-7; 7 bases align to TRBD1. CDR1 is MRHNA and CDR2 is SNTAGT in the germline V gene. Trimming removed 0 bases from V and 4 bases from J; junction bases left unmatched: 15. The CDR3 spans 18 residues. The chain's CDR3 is CASSDSTPARDSKYEQYF. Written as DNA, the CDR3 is TGTGCCAGCAGTGACTCGACGCCCGCCAGGGACAGCAAATACGAGCAGTACTTC.

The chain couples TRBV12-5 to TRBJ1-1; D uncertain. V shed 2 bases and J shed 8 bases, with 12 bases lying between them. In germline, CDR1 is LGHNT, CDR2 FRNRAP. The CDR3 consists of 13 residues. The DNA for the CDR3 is TGTGCTAGTGGTTTGCCCCCGGGGAGAGAAGCTTTCTTT. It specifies CASGLPPGREAFF.

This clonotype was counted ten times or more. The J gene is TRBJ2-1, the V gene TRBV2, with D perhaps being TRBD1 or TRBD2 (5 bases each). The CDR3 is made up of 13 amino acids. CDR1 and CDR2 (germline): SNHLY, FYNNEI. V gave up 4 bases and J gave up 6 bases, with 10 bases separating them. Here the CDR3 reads CASSGDGPNEQFF. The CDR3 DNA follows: TGTGCCAGCAGTGGGGACGGACCCAATGAGCAGTTCTTC.

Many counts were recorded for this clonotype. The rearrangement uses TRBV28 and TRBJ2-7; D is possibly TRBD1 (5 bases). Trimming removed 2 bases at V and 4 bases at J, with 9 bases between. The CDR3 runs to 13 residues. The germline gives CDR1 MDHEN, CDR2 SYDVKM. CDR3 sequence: CASSLPQGYEQYF. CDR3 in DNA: TGTGCCAGCAGTTTACCCCAGGGTTACGAGCAGTACTTC.

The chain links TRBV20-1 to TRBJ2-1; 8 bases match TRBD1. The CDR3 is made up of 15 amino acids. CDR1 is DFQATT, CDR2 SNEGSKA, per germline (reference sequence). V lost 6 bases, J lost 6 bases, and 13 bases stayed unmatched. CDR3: CSAPGQGQGINEQFF. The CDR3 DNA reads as TGCAGTGCCCCTGGCCAAGGACAGGGAATCAATGAGCAGTTCTTC.

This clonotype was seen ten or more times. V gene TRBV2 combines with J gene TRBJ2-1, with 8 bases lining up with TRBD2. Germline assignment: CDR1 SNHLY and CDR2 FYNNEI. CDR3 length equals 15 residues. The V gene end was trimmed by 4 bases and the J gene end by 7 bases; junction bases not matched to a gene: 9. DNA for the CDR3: TGTGCCAGCAGTGCCCCCGGCGGGGGGTGGAATGAGCAGTTCTTC. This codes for CASSAPGGGWNEQFF. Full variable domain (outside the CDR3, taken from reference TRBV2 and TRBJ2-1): EPEVTQTPSHQVTQMGQEVILRCVPISNHLYFYWYRQILGQKVEFLVSFYNNEISEKSEIFDDQFSVERPDGSNFTLKIRSTKLEDSAMYFCASSAPGGGWNEQFFGPGTRLTVL.

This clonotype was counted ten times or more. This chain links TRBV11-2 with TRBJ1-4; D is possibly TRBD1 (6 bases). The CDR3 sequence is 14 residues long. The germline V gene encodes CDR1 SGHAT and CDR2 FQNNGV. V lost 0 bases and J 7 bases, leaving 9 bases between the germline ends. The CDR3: CASSLDRGGEKLFF. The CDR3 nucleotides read TGTGCCAGCAGCTTAGACAGGGGCGGTGAAAAACTGTTTTTT.

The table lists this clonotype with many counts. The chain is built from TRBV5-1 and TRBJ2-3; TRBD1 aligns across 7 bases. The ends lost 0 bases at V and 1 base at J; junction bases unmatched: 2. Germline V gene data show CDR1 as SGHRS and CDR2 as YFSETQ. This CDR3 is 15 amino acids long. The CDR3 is CASSLGGQRTDTQYF. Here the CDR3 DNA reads TGCGCCAGCAGCTTGGGGGGACAGCGCACAGATACGCAGTATTTT.

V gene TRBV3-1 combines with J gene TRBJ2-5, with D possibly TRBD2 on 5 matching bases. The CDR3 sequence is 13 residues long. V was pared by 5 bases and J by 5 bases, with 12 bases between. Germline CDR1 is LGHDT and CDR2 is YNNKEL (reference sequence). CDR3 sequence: CASSDWTGETQYF. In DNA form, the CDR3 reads TGTGCCAGCAGCGACTGGACGGGGGAGACCCAGTACTTC.

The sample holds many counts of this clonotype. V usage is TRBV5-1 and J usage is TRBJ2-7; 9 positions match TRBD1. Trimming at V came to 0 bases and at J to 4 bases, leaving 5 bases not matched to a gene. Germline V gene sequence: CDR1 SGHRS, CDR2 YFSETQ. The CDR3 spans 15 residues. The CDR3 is CASSLAPGQGYEQYF. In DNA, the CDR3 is TGCGCCAGCAGCTTGGCGCCGGGACAGGGTTACGAGCAGTACTTC.

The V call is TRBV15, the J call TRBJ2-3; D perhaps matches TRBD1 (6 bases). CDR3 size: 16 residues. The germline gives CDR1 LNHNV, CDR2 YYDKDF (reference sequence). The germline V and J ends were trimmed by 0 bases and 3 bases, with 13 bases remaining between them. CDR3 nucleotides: TGTGCCACCAGCAGAGATCAGGGGTCGGGGACAGATACGCAGTATTTT. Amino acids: CATSRDQGSGTDTQYF.